Shown below are 30 T cell receptor beta chains from a single sample sequenced in a study of technical replicates of blood from a handful of donors. Produced via immunoSEQ multiplex PCR; TCRdb's table is partial and in-frame only. The sample has 80,000 to 90,000 clones; about 94% are singletons. The material sequenced was T cells isolated from PBMCs. Every receptor here comes from a human donor in good health.

The chain links TRBV7-9 to TRBJ2-5; D might be TRBD1 (7 bases). This CDR3 has 16 residues. Deletions cut 5 bases from V and 5 bases from J, with 21 bases between. The germline V gene has CDR1 SEHNR and CDR2 FQNEAQ (reference sequence). The CDR3 loop reads CASSGRTGGDRETQYF. The CDR3 DNA reads TGTGCCAGCAGCGGCAGGACAGGAGGGGATCGGGAGACCCAGTACTTC.

CDR3 sequence reads: CASSESWVSAGANLRTYNEQFF. The CDR3 DNA sequence: TGCGCCAGCAGTGAGTCGTGGGTGTCGGCGGGAGCAAATCTGAGAACCTACAATGAGCAGTTCTTC. The gene calls are TRBV10-2 and TRBJ2-1; TRBD2 matches 7 bases. The CDR3 loop spans 22 amino acids. V trimming: 0 bases; J trimming: 2 bases; junction bases outside the gene matches: 22. Germline assignment: CDR1 WSHSY and CDR2 SAAADI.

The V call is TRBV4-1, the J call TRBJ1-1; D remains ambiguous. The CDR3 totals 16 residues. V was shortened by 4 bases and J by 5 bases, with 20 bases between the two germline ends. Germline V lookup: CDR1 MGHRA, CDR2 YSYEKL. CDR3 amino acids: CASSLPNTPGGTEAFF. As DNA, the CDR3 is TGCGCCAGCAGCCTCCCAAATACGCCCGGAGGGACTGAAGCTTTCTTT.

This clone was observed once. This chain's CDR3 is CASRLSGSSYNEQFF. DNA of the CDR3: TGTGCCAGCAGATTGAGCGGGAGCTCCTACAATGAGCAGTTCTTC. The chain couples TRBV13 to TRBJ2-1, with 8 bases that match TRBD2. This CDR3 region has 15 residues. Germline trimming cut 6 bases from V and 0 bases from J; bases unmatched to any gene: 4. CDR1 PRHDT and CDR2 FYEKMQ come from the germline V gene (reference sequence).

The chain combines TRBV7-8 with TRBJ1-5, with 7 bases matching TRBD1. The CDR3 is made up of 16 amino acids. The V and J ends lost 1 base and 0 bases, in that order; junction bases with no gene match: 3. Germline V CDR1 and CDR2: SGHVS, FQNEAQ. CDR3 in DNA: TGTGCCAGCAGCTTAGTTGGGGACAGTAGCAATCAGCCCCAGCATTTT. Its protein product is CASSLVGDSSNQPQHF.

The CDR3, as DNA: TGCGCCAGCAGTGACGGGAGCTCCTACAATGAGCAGTTCTTC. This encodes CASSDGSSYNEQFF. The chain recombines TRBV10-1 with TRBJ2-1, with D perhaps matching TRBD2 (6 bases). V dropped 3 bases and J dropped 0 bases, with 6 bases sitting between them. Germline V CDR1 and CDR2: WNHNN, SYGVQD (reference sequence). CDR3 size: 14 residues.

The chain recombines TRBV10-2 with TRBJ2-7, with D possibly matching TRBD2 (5 bases). Germline V CDR1 and CDR2: WSHSY, SAAADI. The CDR3 runs to 16 residues. V dropped 0 bases and J dropped 4 bases, with 16 bases sitting between them. The CDR3 sequence: CASSESMGIQRYEQYF. The CDR3, as DNA: TGCGCCAGCAGTGAGTCGATGGGTATTCAGCGGTACGAGCAGTACTTC.

This chain joins TRBV4-2 and TRBJ2-7, with D maybe TRBD2 (6 bases). Germline values: CDR1 LGHNA, CDR2 YNFKEQ. The CDR3 loop spans 13 amino acids. V was clipped by 0 bases and J by 6 bases, with 9 bases between them. The CDR3 coding sequence is TGTGCCAGCAGCCAAGATGGTAGCGGCGAGCAGTACTTC. It is translated as CASSQDGSGEQYF.

The rearrangement links TRBV18 to TRBJ2-4; D gene ambiguous. V lost 0 bases and J lost 3, with 9 bases in between. This CDR3 has 15 residues. CDR1 KGHSH and CDR2 LQKENI come from the germline V gene. The CDR3 region is CASSPPTDVKNIQYF. The CDR3 coding sequence is TGTGCCAGCTCACCACCCACAGATGTCAAAAACATTCAGTACTTC.

The chain recombines TRBV6-5 with TRBJ1-2, with D unresolved. There are 14 residues in the CDR3. Germline-derived CDR1 and CDR2 are MNHEY and SVGAGI. Trimming pared 4 bases from V and 0 bases from J, leaving 9 bases between. CDR3 loop: CASSFLTANYGYTF. The CDR3 DNA reads as TGTGCCAGCAGTTTTCTGACTGCTAACTATGGCTACACCTTC.

The rearrangement uses TRBV29-1 and TRBJ2-2; 11 positions match TRBD2. With V trimmed by 5 bases and J by 6 bases, 5 bases remained unmatched. Germline CDR1 and CDR2: SQVTM and ANQGSEA. The CDR3 spans 14 residues. CDR3 bases: TGCAGCGTTACTAGCGGGAGTGTGCCCGGGGAGCTGTTTTTT. Translating it yields CSVTSGSVPGELFF.

Concerning this clone itself: An end of the junction does not agree with germline; a read error may underlie this. The chain joins TRBV7-7 to TRBJ2-1; possible D gene TRBD2, 6 bases. CDR1 SSHAT and CDR2 FNYEAQ come from the germline V gene (reference sequence). The CDR3 runs to 17 residues. The CDR3 sequence is CASSLALPGARHNEQFF. As DNA, the CDR3 is TGTGCTAGCAGCTTAGCGCTCCCGGGAGCGCGGCACAATGAGCAGTTCTTC.

The V gene is TRBV19, the J gene TRBJ2-1; D is undetermined. Germline loops: CDR1 LNHDA, CDR2 SQIVND (reference sequence). This CDR3 is 15 amino acids long. V shed 3 bases and J shed 5 bases, with 14 bases lying between them. DNA for the CDR3: TGTGCCAGTAGTATGAGGAGCGAGTTGGACAATGAGCAGTTCTTC. Amino acids: CASSMRSELDNEQFF.

J is TRBJ1-5 and V is TRBV28; D call uncertain. Germline V CDR1 and CDR2: MDHEN, SYDVKM. The CDR3 totals 18 residues. V was clipped by 7 bases and J by 3 bases, with 25 bases between them. CDR3 in DNA: TGTGCCAGCACCGTTTCTGCCGGGGTCTACTCTAACAATCAGCCCCAGCATTTT. This translates into CASTVSAGVYSNNQPQHF.

This rearrangement joins TRBV11-2 to TRBJ2-7, with a tentative D call TRBD2 (7 bases). V shed 1 base and J shed 4 bases, with 14 bases lying between them. The germline gives CDR1 SGHAT, CDR2 FQNNGV. CDR3 length: 15 residues. This CDR3 is CASSLAGGPVYEQYF. The CDR3 DNA follows: TGTGCCAGCAGCTTAGCCGGGGGGCCGGTATACGAGCAGTACTTC.

The rearrangement joins TRBV29-1 to TRBJ1-4; 8 bases match TRBD1. The CDR3 spans 13 residues. Trimming removed 7 bases from V and 8 bases from J; junction bases left unmatched: 9. Per germline, CDR1 SQVTM and CDR2 ANQGSEA. The CDR3 spells CSADIGQGEKLFF. Here the CDR3 DNA reads TGCAGCGCTGATATCGGACAGGGCGAAAAACTGTTTTTT. Drawing the rest from reference TRBV29-1 and TRBJ1-4, the complete variable domain is SAVISQKPSRDICQRGTSLTIQCQVDSQVTMMFWYRQQPGQSLTLIATANQGSEATYESGFVIDKFPISRPNLTFSTLTVSNMSPEDSSIYLCSADIGQGEKLFFGSGTQLSVL.

The chain has TRBV28 and TRBJ2-7; D gene uncertain. Looked up from germline, CDR1 is MDHEN and CDR2 is SYDVKM. Trimming removed 3 bases from V and 2 bases from J, with 8 bases in between. CDR3 length equals 13 residues. CDR3 region: CASSFSDPYEQYF. The CDR3 DNA sequence: TGTGCCAGCAGTTTTTCAGATCCCTACGAGCAGTACTTC.

Remarks on this clone: A read error may produce the germline difference seen at one junction end. The chain recombines TRBV5-1 with TRBJ2-3; D not resolved. The CDR3 has 11 residues. From germline, CDR1 is SGHRS and CDR2 YFSETQ. The DNA of the CDR3 is TGCGCCAGCAGCGGTGACACTCCCCCAAGCTTT. Protein product: CASSGDTPPSF.

V usage is TRBV6-5 and J usage is TRBJ2-7, with 12 nucleotides matching TRBD1. With V trimmed by 5 bases and J by 5 bases, 4 bases remained unmatched. This CDR3 contains 14 residues. CDR1 and CDR2 from the germline V gene are MNHEY and SVGAGI. The CDR3 protein is CASSPGTGGHEQYF. For the CDR3, the DNA is TGTGCCAGCAGTCCCGGGACAGGGGGCCACGAGCAGTACTTC.

V usage is TRBV7-2 and J usage is TRBJ2-2; D may be TRBD1 (6 bases). CDR3 size: 16 residues. Trimming took off 6 bases at V and 1 base at J, with 15 bases between the two ends. Germline lookup yields CDR1 SGHTA and CDR2 FQGNSA. The CDR3 DNA sequence: TGTGCCAGCAGTCCCCAGCCCAGGGGGAACACCGGGGAGCTGTTTTTT. Protein: CASSPQPRGNTGELFF. Full variable domain (remainder filled in from reference TRBV7-2 and TRBJ2-2): GAGVSQSPSNKVTEKGKDVELRCDPISGHTALYWYRQSLGQGLEFLIYFQGNSAPDKSGLPSDRFSAERTGGSVSTLTIQRTQQEDSAVYLCASSPQPRGNTGELFFGEGSRLTVL.

The chain has TRBV6-1 and TRBJ2-7; D ambiguous. Germline CDR1 reads MNHNS; CDR2 reads SASEGT. The CDR3 contains 10 residues. Trimming stripped 6 bases from V and 2 bases from J, with 2 bases between. This chain's CDR3 is CASSTYEQYF. The CDR3 DNA sequence: TGTGCCAGCAGCACCTACGAGCAGTACTTC.

This rearrangement joins TRBV6-5 to TRBJ2-3; D unclear. The V and J ends lost 6 bases and 6 bases respectively, with 10 bases between them. The germline CDR1 and CDR2 sequences are MNHEY and SVGAGI. The CDR3 totals 12 residues. The CDR3 region is CASRSQWDTQYF. The CDR3 DNA reads as TGTGCCAGCAGATCCCAGTGGGATACGCAGTATTTT.

The chain recombines TRBV7-6 with TRBJ1-1; D possibly corresponds to TRBD1 (5 bases). V was clipped by 2 bases and J by 1 base, with 8 bases between them. The germline V gene encodes CDR1 SGHVS and CDR2 FNYEAQ. This CDR3 spans 14 amino acids. CDR3 residues: CASSLQTANTEAFF. The CDR3 DNA follows: TGTGCCAGCAGCTTACAGACAGCGAACACTGAAGCTTTCTTT.

V usage is TRBV7-9 and J usage is TRBJ1-1, with TRBD1 as a possible D gene (5 bases). V was trimmed by 5 bases and J by 5 bases, leaving 15 bases between them. CDR1 and CDR2 from the germline V gene are SEHNR and FQNEAQ (reference sequence). The CDR3 contains 14 residues. The CDR3 here is CASSPPTADTEAFF. The CDR3, as DNA: TGTGCCAGCAGCCCCCCGACAGCAGATACTGAAGCTTTCTTT.

The J gene is TRBJ1-2, the V gene TRBV5-4; a weak D match, TRBD1 (6 bases). The V and J ends lost 4 bases and 10 bases respectively, with 14 bases between them. The CDR3 sequence is 12 residues long. Looked up from germline, CDR1 is SGHNT and CDR2 is YYREEE (reference sequence). Written as DNA, the CDR3 is TGTGCCAGCAGCATAGACAGGACTTCCTACACCTTC. Translated, it gives CASSIDRTSYTF.

This clone appeared once. The chain is built from TRBV6-5 and TRBJ1-2; 8 bases fit TRBD1. The CDR3 contains 15 residues. Germline assignment: CDR1 MNHEY and CDR2 SVGAGI. V shed 7 bases, J shed 0 bases, and the junction held 7 bases outside the gene matches. The CDR3 loop is CASTVDRGANYGYTF. The DNA for the CDR3 is TGTGCCAGCACGGTAGACAGGGGAGCTAACTATGGCTACACCTTC.

This clone was observed once. The genes are TRBV10-1 and TRBJ2-7; 10 bases are shared with TRBD2. This CDR3 comprises 15 residues. V shed 3 bases and J 2 bases; nucleotides not matched to a gene: 4. Germline V gene data show CDR1 as WNHNN and CDR2 as SYGVQD (reference sequence). As DNA, the CDR3 is TGCGCCAGCAGTGAACTAGCGGGGATCGCCTACGAGCAGTACTTC. Translating it yields CASSELAGIAYEQYF.

This chain uses TRBV28 with TRBJ2-5; possible D gene TRBD2, 5 bases. CDR1 is MDHEN and CDR2 is SYDVKM in the germline V gene. The germline V and J ends were trimmed by 6 bases and 7 bases, with 9 bases remaining between them. CDR3 size: 11 residues. The CDR3 bases are TGTGCCAGCAGCGCCCGGGGGACCCAGTACTTC. Translation: CASSARGTQYF.

The chain recombines TRBV6-1 with TRBJ1-1, with no clear D. CDR3 length: 16 residues. Germline assignment: CDR1 MNHNS and CDR2 SASEGT. Trimming pared 4 bases from V and 0 bases from J, leaving 15 bases between. The CDR3 region is CASSVEGWKLNTEAFF. In DNA form, the CDR3 reads TGTGCCAGCAGTGTCGAGGGCTGGAAATTGAACACTGAAGCTTTCTTT.

This clone has more than one count but fewer than ten. This chain connects TRBV9 to TRBJ1-1, with 7 positions matching TRBD1. CDR1 and CDR2 (germline): SGDLS, YYNGEE. This CDR3 is 15 amino acids long. V was pared by 0 bases and J by 1 base, with 3 bases of the junction left unmatched. The CDR3 region has the DNA TGTGCCAGCAGCGTAGTGCCAGGGGGGAACACTGAAGCTTTCTTT. It yields the protein CASSVVPGGNTEAFF.